What follows is one TCR beta chain and its context. The antigen remains unidentified. The source of the sample is a study of cytomegalovirus exposure and HLA in healthy donors. Study-level results: Earlier analysis yielded a pattern in which most TCR beta V segments were productive about 90% or about 30% of the time. High specificity and sensitivity for cytomegalovirus status were reported for the classifier.

It was with 60 Vbeta and 13 Jbeta primers that the PCR ran. TCRdb's copy holds only in-frame clones and misses some; the assay was immunoSEQ multiplex PCR. Seen here are about 140,000 clones, about three quarters observed once, and the top ten hold 1.5% to 2%. The CDR3 length is 15 residues. CDR1 and CDR2 (germline): SGHAT, FQNNGV. Unmatched junction bases numbered 7, after V lost 6 bases and J lost 5 bases. The receptor was derived from a woman aged 25 to 45 in good health and CMV-seronegative. The chain couples TRBV11-2 to TRBJ2-1, with TRBD2 identical over 10 bases. Sequencing was done on a sample of PBMCs. The DNA of the CDR3 is TGTGCCAGCAGTCCCGCTAGCGGGAGTAACAATGAGCAGTTCTTC. It specifies CASSPASGSNNEQFF.